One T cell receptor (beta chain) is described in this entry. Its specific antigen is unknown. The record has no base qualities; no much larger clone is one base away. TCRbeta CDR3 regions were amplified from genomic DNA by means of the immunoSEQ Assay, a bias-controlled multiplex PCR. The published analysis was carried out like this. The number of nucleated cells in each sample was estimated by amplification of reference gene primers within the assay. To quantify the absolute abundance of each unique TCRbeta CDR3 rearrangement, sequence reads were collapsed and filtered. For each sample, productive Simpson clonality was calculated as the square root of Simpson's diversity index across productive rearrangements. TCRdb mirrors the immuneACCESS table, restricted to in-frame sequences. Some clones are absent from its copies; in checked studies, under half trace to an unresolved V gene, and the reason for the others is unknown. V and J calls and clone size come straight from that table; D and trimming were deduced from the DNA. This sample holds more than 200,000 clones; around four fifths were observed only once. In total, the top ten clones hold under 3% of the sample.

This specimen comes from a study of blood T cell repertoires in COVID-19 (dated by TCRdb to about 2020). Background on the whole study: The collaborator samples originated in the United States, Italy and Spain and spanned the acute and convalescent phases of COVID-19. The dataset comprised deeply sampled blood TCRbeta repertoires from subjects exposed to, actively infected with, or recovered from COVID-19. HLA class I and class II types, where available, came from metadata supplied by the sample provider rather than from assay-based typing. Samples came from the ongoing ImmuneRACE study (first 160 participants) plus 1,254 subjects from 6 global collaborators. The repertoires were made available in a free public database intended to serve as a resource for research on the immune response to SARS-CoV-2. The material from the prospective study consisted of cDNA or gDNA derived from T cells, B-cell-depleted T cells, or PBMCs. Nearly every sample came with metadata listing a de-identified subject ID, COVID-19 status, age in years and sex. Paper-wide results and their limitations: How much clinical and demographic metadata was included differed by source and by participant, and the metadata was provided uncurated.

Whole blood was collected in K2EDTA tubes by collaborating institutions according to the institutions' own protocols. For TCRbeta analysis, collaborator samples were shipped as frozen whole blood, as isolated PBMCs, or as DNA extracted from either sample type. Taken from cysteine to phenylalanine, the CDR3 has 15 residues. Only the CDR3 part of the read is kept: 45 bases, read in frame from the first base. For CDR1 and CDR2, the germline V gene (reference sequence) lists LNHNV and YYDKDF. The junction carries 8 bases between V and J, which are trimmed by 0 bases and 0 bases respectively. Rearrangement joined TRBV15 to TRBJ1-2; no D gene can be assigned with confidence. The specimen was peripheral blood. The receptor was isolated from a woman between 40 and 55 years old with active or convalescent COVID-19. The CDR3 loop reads CATSRDGDTNYGYTF. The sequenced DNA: TGTGCCACCAGCAGAGATGGAGATACTAACTATGGCTACACCTTC. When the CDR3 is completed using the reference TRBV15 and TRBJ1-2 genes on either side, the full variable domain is DAMVIQNPRYQVTQFGKPVTLSCSQTLNHNVMYWYQQKSSQAPKLLFHYYDKDFNNEADTPDNFQSRRPNTSFCFLDIRSPGLGDTAMYLCATSRDGDTNYGYTFGSGTRLTVV.